Following are 27 T cell receptor beta chains from one sample sequenced in a study of blood T cell repertoires in COVID-19. Here immunoSEQ multiplex PCR was the method, and the copy in TCRdb shows in-frame clones only, minus some. This sample has some 270,000 clones, with about 89% found just once. The material sequenced was peripheral blood. The source of these receptors is a woman in her sixties who had recovered from COVID-19.

The CDR3 nucleotides are TGTGCCAGCAGCGCCATGGACTCCCGGGTCAATGAGCAGTTCTTC. Translated: CASSAMDSRVNEQFF. J is TRBJ2-1 and V is TRBV9; D might be TRBD2 (5 bases). The V end lost 3 bases, the J end lost 6 bases, and 16 bases lay between the germline ends. Germline assignment: CDR1 SGDLS and CDR2 YYNGEE. This CDR3 is built from 15 residues.

The V gene is TRBV11-2, the J gene TRBJ2-7; no firm D call. Germline V gene sequence: CDR1 SGHAT, CDR2 FQNNGV. Deletions cut 1 base from V and 0 bases from J, with 10 bases between. The CDR3 is made up of 15 amino acids. For the CDR3, the DNA is TGTGCCAGCAGCTTAGCAGCAGCTAGCTCCTACGAGCAGTACTTC. This encodes CASSLAAASSYEQYF. Filled out from reference TRBV11-2 and TRBJ2-7, the complete variable domain reads EAGVAQSPRYKIIEKRQSVAFWCNPISGHATLYWYQQILGQGPKLLIQFQNNGVVDDSQLPKDRFSAERLKGVDSTLKIQPAKLEDSAVYLCASSLAAASSYEQYFGPGTRLTVT.

Concerning this clone itself: A junction end diverges from the germline sequence, so it may reflect a read error. This chain links TRBV7-2 with TRBJ2-7; the D gene is possibly TRBD1 (6 bases). Germline lookup yields CDR1 SGHTA and CDR2 FQGNSA. The CDR3 has 11 residues. CDR3 nucleotides: TGTGCCAGCAGCTTAGCGACAGGAGTTCACTTC. This sequence encodes CASSLATGVHF.

The rearrangement links TRBV7-3 to TRBJ1-2; 9 nucleotides align to TRBD1. V lost 6 bases, J lost 5 bases, and 16 bases stayed unmatched. CDR3 length: 17 amino acids. The germline gives CDR1 SGHTA, CDR2 FQGTGA. CDR3 loop: CASSLAGTGRFPYGYTF. Here the CDR3 DNA reads TGTGCCAGCAGTTTGGCCGGGACAGGGAGGTTCCCTTATGGCTACACCTTC.

The rearrangement links TRBV2 to TRBJ1-3, with D maybe TRBD1 (5 bases). The CDR3 consists of 15 residues. Germline lookup yields CDR1 SNHLY and CDR2 FYNNEI. V was trimmed by 8 bases and J by 0 bases, leaving 14 bases between them. CDR3 residues: CASAFQGSSGNTIYF. The CDR3 DNA follows: TGTGCCAGCGCCTTTCAGGGCAGCTCTGGAAACACCATATATTTT.

The gene calls are TRBV5-1 and TRBJ2-1; 8 bases map to TRBD1. Trimming at V came to 1 base and at J to 6 bases, leaving 6 bases not matched to a gene. The CDR3 is made up of 15 amino acids. Germline CDR1 is SGHRS and CDR2 is YFSETQ. The CDR3 spells CASSLSQGASNEQFF. The DNA of the CDR3 is TGCGCCAGCAGCTTGAGTCAGGGGGCTTCCAATGAGCAGTTCTTC.

This clone has more than one count but fewer than ten. The chain joins TRBV10-2 to TRBJ2-2, with 8 bases lining up with TRBD2. In germline, CDR1 is WSHSY, CDR2 SAAADI. The CDR3 has 13 residues. After removal of 7 bases from V and 6 bases from J, the junction contained 4 bases not matched to a gene. The CDR3 nucleotides are TGCGCCAGCAAACTAGCGGTCGCCGGGGAGCTGTTTTTT. Protein sequence: CASKLAVAGELFF.

A few counts support this clone. This chain uses TRBV4-1 with TRBJ1-2; D is unresolved. The CDR3 consists of 13 residues. The germline CDR1 and CDR2 sequences are MGHRA and YSYEKL. Trimming removed 4 bases from V and 3 bases from J, with 9 bases in between. The CDR3 here is CASSPTVHYGYTF. The CDR3 DNA reads as TGCGCCAGCAGCCCTACAGTTCACTATGGCTACACCTTC.

The CDR3: CASNPEAGAYNEQFF. CDR3 sequence (DNA): TGTGCCAGCAATCCAGAAGCGGGGGCGTATAATGAGCAGTTCTTC. The chain has TRBV2 and TRBJ2-1; 8 nucleotides align to TRBD2. CDR1 SNHLY and CDR2 FYNNEI come from the germline V gene. V dropped 7 bases and J dropped 7; count of bases not matched to a gene: 12. The CDR3 consists of 15 residues. Variable domain in full (rest from reference TRBV2 and TRBJ2-1): EPEVTQTPSHQVTQMGQEVILRCVPISNHLYFYWYRQILGQKVEFLVSFYNNEISEKSEIFDDQFSVERPDGSNFTLKIRSTKLEDSAMYFCASNPEAGAYNEQFFGPGTRLTVL.

V is TRBV19 and J is TRBJ2-3; perhaps TRBD2 as D (6 bases). The V and J ends lost 6 bases and 4 bases respectively, with 11 bases between them. The germline CDR1 and CDR2 sequences are LNHDA and SQIVND (reference sequence). The CDR3 extends over 13 amino acids. DNA of the CDR3: TGTGCCAGTAGCCTGGGGGGAGCAGATACGCAGTATTTT. It encodes CASSLGGADTQYF. Supplemented by reference TRBV19 and TRBJ2-3, the full variable domain reads DGGITQSPKYLFRKEGQNVTLSCEQNLNHDAMYWYRQDPGQGLRLIYYSQIVNDFQKGDIAEGYSVSREKKESFPLTVTSAQKNPTAFYLCASSLGGADTQYFGPGTRLTVL.

The chain combines TRBV23-1 with TRBJ2-7, with TRBD1 identical over 8 bases. TRBV23-1 is sorted into the ORF group, with uncertain function. The V and J ends lost 4 bases and 6 bases, in that order; junction bases with no gene match: 11. CDR3 length: 15 residues. The CDR3 is CASSPYDRGWVEQYF. As DNA, the CDR3 is TGCGCCAGCAGTCCGTACGACAGGGGATGGGTCGAGCAGTACTTC.

The rearrangement joins TRBV7-9 to TRBJ2-7, with 7 nucleotides matching TRBD1. The V segment lost 5 bases and the J segment 6 bases; nucleotides outside the gene matches: 13. This CDR3 has 15 amino acids. Germline assignment: CDR1 SEHNR and CDR2 FQNEAQ (reference sequence). This CDR3 reads CASSPLVAGGSEQYF. CDR3 nucleotides: TGTGCCAGCAGCCCCCTCGTGGCAGGGGGATCCGAGCAGTACTTC.

The V gene is TRBV27, the J gene TRBJ2-7; 7 bases match TRBD1. This CDR3 comprises 13 residues. CDR1 and CDR2 from the germline V gene are MNHEY and SMNVEV (reference sequence). The V and J ends lost 10 bases and 2 bases, in that order; junction bases with no gene match: 8. The CDR3 DNA sequence: TGTGCCACCTCCGGGACAGAGACCTACGAGCAGTACTTC. Its translation is CATSGTETYEQYF.

V is TRBV19 and J is TRBJ2-2, with D hard to call. Germline CDR1 and CDR2: LNHDA and SQIVND (reference sequence). V lost 3 bases and J 5 bases, leaving 7 bases between the germline ends. This CDR3 has 13 amino acids. The CDR3 here is CASSIEVTGELFF. The CDR3 DNA reads as TGTGCCAGTAGTATTGAGGTTACCGGGGAGCTGTTTTTT. The full variable domain, rest sourced from reference TRBV19 and TRBJ2-2, is DGGITQSPKYLFRKEGQNVTLSCEQNLNHDAMYWYRQDPGQGLRLIYYSQIVNDFQKGDIAEGYSVSREKKESFPLTVTSAQKNPTAFYLCASSIEVTGELFFGEGSRLTVL.

The V and J genes are TRBV12-3 or TRBV12-4 and TRBJ1-6; 7 bases are shared with TRBD1. This CDR3 spans 13 amino acids. J was trimmed by 5 bases and V by 10 bases; bases with no gene match: 5. Written as DNA, the CDR3 is TGTGCCACTCGGGACAGTAATAATTCACCCCTCCACTTT. It specifies CATRDSNNSPLHF.

The table lists this clone with a count of one. The chain couples TRBV7-9 to TRBJ1-1, with D possibly being TRBD1 (6 bases). The CDR3 is 13 residues long. CDR1 and CDR2 (germline): SEHNR, FQNEAQ (reference sequence). V was trimmed by 7 bases and J by 5 bases, leaving 14 bases between them. CDR3 protein: CASTAQGGTEAFF. In nucleotides, the CDR3 is TGTGCCAGCACCGCACAGGGTGGGACTGAAGCTTTCTTT.

The genes are TRBV7-9 and TRBJ1-3; D is possibly TRBD1 (6 bases). Germline loops: CDR1 SEHNR, CDR2 FQNEAQ (reference sequence). Trimming cost V 2 bases and J 4 bases, with 12 bases left between them. The CDR3 contains 15 residues. The CDR3 coding sequence is TGTGCCAGCAGCTTAAAGGGGGGGCAAGGAAACACCATATATTTT. Translation: CASSLKGGQGNTIYF. The complete variable domain, with remaining parts taken from reference TRBV7-9 and TRBJ1-3, reads DTGVSQNPRHKITKRGQNVTFRCDPISEHNRLYWYRQTLGQGPEFLTYFQNEAQLEKSRLLSDRFSAERPKGSFSTLEIQRTEQGDSAMYLCASSLKGGQGNTIYFGEGSWLTVV.

The chain employs TRBV9 and TRBJ2-5, with a weak D call TRBD2 (6 bases). Trimming shortened V by 0 bases and J by 5 bases, and 11 bases separated the two germline ends. Germline V gene data show CDR1 as SGDLS and CDR2 as YYNGEE. This CDR3 region has 14 residues. The CDR3 loop reads CASSVGGGEETQYF. Here the CDR3 DNA reads TGTGCCAGCAGCGTAGGCGGAGGGGAGGAGACCCAGTACTTC.

The genes are TRBV9 and TRBJ2-2; 7 bases are shared with TRBD1. V shed 4 bases and J 4 bases; nucleotides not matched to a gene: 7. CDR1 is SGDLS, CDR2 YYNGEE, per germline. CDR3 length: 15 amino acids. The CDR3 DNA sequence: TGTGCCAGCAGCTTGGGACAGAGATTCACCGGGGAGCTGTTTTTT. Its translation is CASSLGQRFTGELFF. Filled out from reference TRBV9 and TRBJ2-2, the complete variable domain reads DSGVTQTPKHLITATGQRVTLRCSPRSGDLSVYWYQQSLDQGLQFLIQYYNGEERAKGNILERFSAQQFPDLHSELNLSSLELGDSALYFCASSLGQRFTGELFFGEGSRLTVL.

Comments on this clone: The germline gene is not matched at one end of the junction; a read error may be the cause. The rearrangement joins TRBV19 to TRBJ2-7; D unclear. CDR3 length: 14 amino acids. The V gene's germline CDR1 is LNHDA and CDR2 SQIVND (reference sequence). The CDR3 DNA is TGTGCCAGTAGTATTGGAGACGTTGGGTACGGGCAGTACTTC. It codes for CASSIGDVGYGQYF.

In this sample, this clone turned up once. The chain combines TRBV9 with TRBJ1-4; possibly TRBD1 for D (6 bases). The V gene lost 6 bases and the J gene lost 8 bases, with 20 bases spanning the gap. Germline loops: CDR1 SGDLS, CDR2 YYNGEE. The CDR3 has 15 amino acids. In nucleotides, the CDR3 is TGTGCCAGCACCAAGGGCGGGGGCGCGGGCGAAAAACTGTTTTTT. It codes for CASTKGGGAGEKLFF.

The chain is built from TRBV19 and TRBJ2-7; no clear D gene. V was pared by 3 bases and J by 5 bases, with 17 bases between. The CDR3 sequence is 15 residues long. CDR1 is LNHDA, CDR2 SQIVND, per germline (reference sequence). The CDR3 here is CASSIWAMVKDEQYF. As DNA, the CDR3 is TGTGCCAGTAGTATTTGGGCCATGGTCAAGGACGAGCAGTACTTC.

The table lists this clone with a count of one. The J gene is TRBJ2-7, the V gene TRBV6-5; 9 bases are shared with TRBD1. The CDR3 has 14 residues. The V and J ends lost 2 bases and 7 bases, in that order; junction bases with no gene match: 6. Germline CDR1 and CDR2: MNHEY and SVGAGI. The CDR3 sequence: CASSYGTGMGEQYF. As DNA, the CDR3 is TGTGCCAGCAGTTACGGGACAGGGATGGGTGAGCAGTACTTC.

This clone was seen only once. This rearrangement joins TRBV28 to TRBJ2-7, with TRBD1 matching 11 bases. Germline loops: CDR1 MDHEN, CDR2 SYDVKM. The ends lost 1 base at V and 4 bases at J; junction bases unmatched: 3. CDR3 size: 15 residues. CDR3 in DNA: TGTGCCAGCAGTTTATTTCGGGACAGGGGGTACGAGCAGTACTTC. Its protein is CASSLFRDRGYEQYF.

The chain carries TRBV27 and TRBJ1-2; tentatively, D is TRBD1 (5 bases). The CDR3 extends over 12 amino acids. Trimming shortened V by 6 bases and J by 8 bases, and 13 bases separated the two germline ends. Germline CDR1 reads MNHEY; CDR2 reads SMNVEV (reference sequence). The CDR3 DNA reads TGTGCCAGCAGGGCCGGGGGACCGGGCTACACCTTC. Translation gives CASRAGGPGYTF.

V gene TRBV7-9 combines with J gene TRBJ2-3; TRBD2 agrees at 10 bases. The CDR3 is 16 amino acids. The V segment lost 3 bases and the J segment 2 bases; nucleotides outside the gene matches: 5. Germline V gives CDR1 SEHNR, CDR2 FQNEAQ (reference sequence). CDR3 loop: CASSFPLAGDTDTQYF. CDR3 nucleotide sequence: TGTGCCAGCAGCTTTCCTCTAGCGGGGGACACAGATACGCAGTATTTT.

This clone has a handful of counts. J is TRBJ2-2 and V is TRBV4-2; unclear D gene. Germline assignment: CDR1 LGHNA and CDR2 YNFKEQ. The CDR3 has 16 residues. Trimming left V 4 bases short and J 0 bases short, with 12 bases between. The CDR3 DNA reads TGTGCCAGCAGCCTCGATCAGATCGCGAACACCGGGGAGCTGTTTTTT. Protein: CASSLDQIANTGELFF.